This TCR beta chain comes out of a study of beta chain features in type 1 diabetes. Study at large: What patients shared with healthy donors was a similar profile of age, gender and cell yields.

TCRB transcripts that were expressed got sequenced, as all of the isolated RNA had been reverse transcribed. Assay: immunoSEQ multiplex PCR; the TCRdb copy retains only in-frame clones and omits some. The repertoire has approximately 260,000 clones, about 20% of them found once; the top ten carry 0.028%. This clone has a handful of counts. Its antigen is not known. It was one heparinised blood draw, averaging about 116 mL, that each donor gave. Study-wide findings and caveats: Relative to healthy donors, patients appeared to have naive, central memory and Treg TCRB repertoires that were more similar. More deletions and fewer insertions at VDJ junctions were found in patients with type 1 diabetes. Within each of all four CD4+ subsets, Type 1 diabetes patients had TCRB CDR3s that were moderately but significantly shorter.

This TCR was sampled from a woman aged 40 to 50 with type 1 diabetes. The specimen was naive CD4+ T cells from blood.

The CDR3 protein is CASSHTSDFYNEQFF. The CDR3 DNA sequence: TGTGCCAGCAGCCATACTAGCGACTTCTACAATGAGCAGTTCTTC. The gene calls are TRBV7-8 and TRBJ2-1, with 7 bases fitting TRBD2. The CDR3 has 15 amino acids. After removal of 5 bases from V and 3 bases from J, the junction contained 7 bases not matched to a gene. The germline CDR1 and CDR2 sequences are SGHVS and FQNEAQ.